These 9 T cell receptor beta chains were all obtained from the same sample, sequenced in a study of blood T cell repertoires in COVID-19. The table came from immunoSEQ multiplex PCR; TCRdb's copy has only in-frame clones and leaves some out. The sample records roughly 210,000 clones, around four fifths being singletons. The sample consisted of peripheral blood. Source of these receptors: a woman older than 75 with COVID-19, enrolled during active disease.

The V and J genes are TRBV7-6 and TRBJ2-2; tentatively, D is TRBD2 (6 bases). Per the germline V gene, CDR1 is SGHVS and CDR2 is FNYEAQ. The CDR3 runs 14 residues. Deletions cut 4 bases from V and 4 bases from J, with 10 bases between. The CDR3 is CASSSGGATGELFF. The CDR3 coding sequence is TGTGCCAGCAGCTCGGGCGGGGCCACCGGGGAGCTGTTTTTT.

The V and J genes are TRBV5-8 and TRBJ2-1, with D possibly matching TRBD2 (6 bases). Deletions cut 2 bases from V and 2 bases from J, with 17 bases between. This CDR3 region has 17 residues. CDR1 is SGHTS, CDR2 YDEGEE, per germline. CDR3 protein: CASSFLFRGSPYNEQFF. The CDR3 DNA is TGTGCCAGCAGCTTTCTTTTTCGGGGGAGCCCCTACAATGAGCAGTTCTTC. Drawing the rest from reference TRBV5-8 and TRBJ2-1, the complete variable domain is EAGVTQSPTHLIKTRGQQATLRCSPISGHTSVYWYQQALGLGLQFLLWYDEGEERNRGNFPPRFSGRQFPNYSSELNVNALELEDSALYLCASSFLFRGSPYNEQFFGPGTRLTVL.

The chain couples TRBV27 to TRBJ1-1; D is possibly TRBD1 (5 bases). CDR1 and CDR2 (germline): MNHEY, SMNVEV (reference sequence). The CDR3 is 14 residues long. Trimming cost V 4 bases and J 5 bases, with 14 bases left between them. Written as DNA, the CDR3 is TGTGCCAGCAGTTGGGGAGGGGTAGGGACTGAAGCTTTCTTT. This gives the protein CASSWGGVGTEAFF.

This sequence joins TRBV3-1 (or the pseudogene TRBV3-2) and TRBJ1-1, with D possibly matching TRBD1 (6 bases). The germline V gene encodes CDR1 LGHDT and CDR2 YNNKEL (reference sequence). The CDR3 contains 13 residues. V was cut by 4 bases and J by 6 bases, with 12 bases left in between. The CDR3 nucleotides read TGTGCCAGCAGCCTTCTACAGGGTCCTGAAGCTTTCTTT. Its translation: CASSLLQGPEAFF.

V and J are TRBV18 and TRBJ2-5; 7 nucleotides match TRBD1. Per the germline V gene, CDR1 is KGHSH and CDR2 is LQKENI. The CDR3 is 14 amino acids. With 6 bases clipped from V and 2 bases from J, the junction kept 6 bases outside the gene matches. CDR3 region: CASSWGRGQETQYF. For the CDR3, the DNA is TGTGCCAGCTCCTGGGGCAGGGGGCAAGAGACCCAGTACTTC.

The chain combines TRBV19 with TRBJ2-5; TRBD1 matches 9 bases. The germline V gene has CDR1 LNHDA and CDR2 SQIVND (reference sequence). Unmatched junction bases numbered 7, after V lost 7 bases and J lost 4 bases. This CDR3 spans 14 amino acids. Here the CDR3 DNA reads TGTGCCAGTAAGGTGACAGGGGGGGGAGAGACCCAGTACTTC. Its protein is CASKVTGGGETQYF. Combining the CDR3 with reference TRBV19 and TRBJ2-5 gives the whole variable domain DGGITQSPKYLFRKEGQNVTLSCEQNLNHDAMYWYRQDPGQGLRLIYYSQIVNDFQKGDIAEGYSVSREKKESFPLTVTSAQKNPTAFYLCASKVTGGGETQYFGPGTRLLVL.

This clone was detected once. The chain has TRBV5-4 and TRBJ1-1, with D maybe TRBD1 (5 bases). Germline CDR1 and CDR2: SGHNT and YYREEE (reference sequence). This CDR3 comprises 13 residues. V dropped 6 bases and J dropped 3 bases, with 12 bases sitting between them. CDR3 loop: CASKGRVDTEAFF. The CDR3 bases are TGTGCCAGCAAAGGCAGGGTAGACACTGAAGCTTTCTTT.

The chain carries TRBV24-1 and TRBJ1-2; D unclear. V was trimmed by 4 bases and J by 3 bases, leaving 14 bases between them. Germline V lookup: CDR1 KGHDR, CDR2 SFDVKD. The CDR3 has 15 amino acids. CDR3 amino acids: CATSEPPGTDYGYTF. CDR3 DNA sequence: TGTGCCACCAGTGAACCTCCCGGTACAGACTATGGCTACACCTTC.

The V and J genes are TRBV2 and TRBJ1-6; D remains ambiguous. The CDR3 sequence is 13 residues long. The ends were cut back, 4 bases at V and 7 bases at J, with 8 bases in the middle. The germline V gene has CDR1 SNHLY and CDR2 FYNNEI. The CDR3: CASSVSPNSPLHF. Written as DNA, the CDR3 is TGTGCCAGCAGTGTGAGCCCCAATTCACCCCTCCACTTT. Variable domain in full (rest from reference TRBV2 and TRBJ1-6): EPEVTQTPSHQVTQMGQEVILRCVPISNHLYFYWYRQILGQKVEFLVSFYNNEISEKSEIFDDQFSVERPDGSNFTLKIRSTKLEDSAMYFCASSVSPNSPLHFGNGTRLTVT.